A selection of T cell receptor beta chains follows, all from one sample in a study of T cell responses to AZD1222 COVID-19 vaccine. Clones were sequenced by immunoSEQ multiplex PCR, and TCRdb holds only the in-frame ones, with some missing. The sample lists 99,000 or so clones; roughly 89% were seen once. The sequencing used peripheral blood, collected 28 days after the second AZD1222 dose. These receptor sequences come from an adult who received the AZD1222 COVID-19 vaccine. Each CDR3 is given with its conserved first and last residue. D genes are given only for firm matches. Rows may omit the clone size; those that give it use once, few, many or a size class.

.	once	TRBJ2-7	TRBV30	TGTGCCTGGAGTGTAGATCACGAGCAGTACTTC	CAWSVDHEQYF
TRBD1	.	TRBJ2-7	TRBV7-8	TGTGCCAGCAGCCTCAGGGGGCACGAGCAGTACTTC	CASSLRGHEQYF
TRBD1	.	TRBJ2-7	TRBV6-1	TGTGCCAGCAGAGCCGGGACAGGGACCTACGAGCAGTACTTC	CASRAGTGTYEQYF
.	.	TRBJ2-1	TRBV5-1	TGCGCCAGCTCGTCAGGAGGGTACTACAATGAGCAGTTCTTC	CASSSGGYYNEQFF
TRBD1	few	TRBJ2-7	TRBV28	TGTGCCAGCTTTAAATCCGGACAGGGGCACCACGAGCAGTACTTC	CASFKSGQGHHEQYF
.	.	TRBJ2-1	TRBV4-1	TGCGCCAGCAGCAGTACAGGGCCTAGCTCCTACAATGAGCAGTTCTTC	CASSSTGPSSYNEQFF
.	.	TRBJ2-7	TRBV9	TGTGCCAGCAGCGTAGATCTAGCCGAGGCAGACGAGCAGTACTTC	CASSVDLAEADEQYF
.	once	TRBJ1-1	TRBV23-1	TGCGCCAGCAGTCGAGCCAGAGGTGGGAACACTGAAGCTTTCTTT	CASSRARGGNTEAFF
.	once	TRBJ2-7	TRBV19	TGTGCCAGTAGTCCGGCTTCCGTTTACGAGCAGTACTTC	CASSPASVYEQYF
.	.	TRBJ2-1	TRBV7-4	TGTGCCAGCAGCCCAGAAGCCGACAATGAGCAGTTCTTC	CASSPEADNEQFF
.	.	TRBJ2-1	TRBV7-2	TGTGCCAGCAGCTTAGAACCTAGCGTTAATGAGCAGTTCTTC	CASSLEPSVNEQFF
TRBD1	.	TRBJ1-2	TRBV7-2	TGTGCCAGCAGCTCGCCCACGGGACAGGGGCGAGCTAACTATGGCTACACCTTC	CASSSPTGQGRANYGYTF
.	.	TRBJ2-1	TRBV6-4	TGTGCCAGCAGTCGACTAGAACTCTCTGAGCAGTTCTTC	CASSRLELSEQFF
.	.	TRBJ1-1	TRBV28	TGTGCCAGCAGTTTATGGCGGGAAGTGGCTTTCTTT	CASSLWREVAFF
.	.	TRBJ2-2	TRBV18	TGTGCCAGCTCACCCTGGACGGTGGGCACCGGGGAGCTGTTTTTT	CASSPWTVGTGELFF
TRBD1	.	TRBJ1-4	TRBV18	TGTGCCAGCTCACCCAGCCAACAGGGGACCTCGGAAAAACTGTTTTTT	CASSPSQQGTSEKLFF
TRBD2	once	TRBJ2-1	TRBV13	TGTGCCAGCAGCTTCGGCCTAGCGGGAGAGTATGAGCAGTTCTTC	CASSFGLAGEYEQFF
.	few	TRBJ2-1	TRBV7-9	TGTGCCAGCAGCCCCCCCTTTCGGATTTCCCCTGGGAATGAGCAGTTCTTC	CASSPPFRISPGNEQFF
.	.	TRBJ1-4	TRBV4-1	TGCGCCAGCAGCCAGACAGCGGCAACTAATGAAAAACTGTTTTTT	CASSQTAATNEKLFF
.	.	TRBJ1-3	TRBV7-2	TGTGCCAGCAGCTTTTTTAATCCCGGGCCTGGAAACACCATATATTTT	CASSFFNPGPGNTIYF
.	.	TRBJ2-2	TRBV4-3	TGCGCCAGCAGCCAAGAGTTCCTCACCGGGGAGCTGTTTTTT	CASSQEFLTGELFF
.	.	TRBJ1-1	TRBV2	TGTGCCAGCAGTTCTACCCGGGACACCTTGGGCCGTGAAGCTTTCTTT	CASSSTRDTLGREAFF
TRBD2	.	TRBJ2-2	TRBV27	TGTGCCAGCAGTTTCGTCCATAGCGGGACCGGGGAGCTGTTTTTT	CASSFVHSGTGELFF
.	.	TRBJ1-4	TRBV27	TGTGCCAGCAGTTATTCTGGAGGAGCTAATGAAAAACTGTTTTTT	CASSYSGGANEKLFF
.	.	TRBJ1-5	TRBV20-1	TGCAGTGCTAGTAGGCAGTATAGCAATCAGCCCCAGCATTTT	CSASRQYSNQPQHF
TRBD2	.	TRBJ2-2	TRBV30	TGTGCCTGGACGGGGGGAGCTCTATCCGGGGAGCTGTTTTTT	CAWTGGALSGELFF
.	.	TRBJ1-4	TRBV19	TGTGCCAGTAACCCCCGGGATGGGAAATGGAAGGAAAAACTGTTTTTT	CASNPRDGKWKEKLFF
.	.	TRBJ2-1	TRBV28	TGTGCCAGCAGTTTGGGGGCTGCTGGAAGGAATGAGCAGTTCTTC	CASSLGAAGRNEQFF
.	.	TRBJ2-7	TRBV7-2	TGTGCCAGCAGCTTAGTAACAGGCGCCCTCTCGGGCGAGCAGTACTTC	CASSLVTGALSGEQYF
TRBD2	once	TRBJ2-7	TRBV28	TGTGCCAGCATTGGGAGGGCTGGCGAGCAGTACTTC	CASIGRAGEQYF
TRBD2	once	TRBJ2-6	TRBV18	TGTGCCAGCTCACCACCGGCGGGAGGTTACTCTGGGGCCAACGTCCTGACTTTC	CASSPPAGGYSGANVLTF
TRBD2	.	TRBJ2-7	TRBV9	TGTGCCAGCAGCGTGGACCCGGGACTAGCGAGCAACGAGCAGTACTTC	CASSVDPGLASNEQYF
.	.	TRBJ2-7	TRBV5-6	TGTGCCAGCAGCTTGGTGGACAGTCGAGGCCGCGAGCAGTACTTC	CASSLVDSRGREQYF
.	.	TRBJ1-1	TRBV5-6	TGTGCCAGCAGCCCGCAAAGGACTGAAGCTTTCTTT	CASSPQRTEAFF
TRBD1	.	TRBJ2-7	TRBV10-2	TGCGCCAGCAGTGGGGCAGGGGGAGAGCAGTACTTC	CASSGAGGEQYF
.	few	TRBJ1-2	TRBV24-1	TGTGCCACCAGTGATTTGGAAAACTATGGCTACACCTTC	CATSDLENYGYTF
TRBD2	.	TRBJ2-1	TRBV9	TGTGCCAGCAGCGTAGCTCAGTGGACTAGCGGCTCCTACAATGAGCAGTTCTTC	CASSVAQWTSGSYNEQFF
.	few	TRBJ2-7	TRBV19	TGTGCCAGTAGTTACGGTTCAGCCTACGAGCAGTACTTC	CASSYGSAYEQYF
.	once	TRBJ2-6	TRBV18	TGTGCCAGCTCATCGTACACGGGGGCCAACGTCCTGACTTTC	CASSSYTGANVLTF
TRBD1	.	TRBJ1-1	TRBV24-1	TGTGCCACCCCCCGTTCACAGGGGGGCTTAGGTACTGAAGCTTTCTTT	CATPRSQGGLGTEAFF
TRBD1	.	TRBJ2-7	TRBV4-1	TGCGCCAGCAGCCAATGGGACAGGGGCTTTGCCGAGCAGTACTTC	CASSQWDRGFAEQYF
TRBD1	.	TRBJ2-2	TRBV6-1	TGTGCCAGCAGTGAATACAGGGGGCACACCGGGGAGCTGTTTTTT	CASSEYRGHTGELFF
.	.	TRBJ1-2	TRBV6-5	TGTGCCAGCAGTTACGTGGCAGGAGAGTCTGGCTACACCTTC	CASSYVAGESGYTF
TRBD1	once	TRBJ1-2	TRBV28	TGTGCCAGCAGCTCCCCCGGCGGGACAGGGGGCGGAGGCTACACCTTC	CASSSPGGTGGGGYTF
TRBD2	.	TRBJ2-2	TRBV28	TGTGCCACTAGGGCAGCGGGACCCCACACCGGGGAGCTGTTTTTT	CATRAAGPHTGELFF
.	once	TRBJ1-1	TRBV6-2/TRBV6-3	TGTGCCAGCAGTTACCTTGGGGTGGGCACAGCGGGCACTGAAGCTTTCTTT	CASSYLGVGTAGTEAFF
TRBD1	.	TRBJ2-7	TRBV27	TGTGCCAGCAGTCCGTTATTAGGGGACAGGGTCTCCTACGAGCAGTACTTC	CASSPLLGDRVSYEQYF
.	.	TRBJ1-6	TRBV27	TGTGCCAGCAGTTTTTCAGGGGATAATTCACCCCTCCACTTT	CASSFSGDNSPLHF
.	.	TRBJ1-1	TRBV7-2	TGTGCCAGCAGCTTAGATGGGTGGACGGAAGCTTTCTTT	CASSLDGWTEAFF
.	once	TRBJ1-5	TRBV5-5	TGTGCCAGCAGCTTGGATCTGGGTCAGCCCCAGCATTTT	CASSLDLGQPQHF
TRBD2	.	TRBJ2-2	TRBV6-5	TGTGCCAGCAGGAAGCGGGGTGCGAACACCGGGGAGCTGTTTTTT	CASRKRGANTGELFF